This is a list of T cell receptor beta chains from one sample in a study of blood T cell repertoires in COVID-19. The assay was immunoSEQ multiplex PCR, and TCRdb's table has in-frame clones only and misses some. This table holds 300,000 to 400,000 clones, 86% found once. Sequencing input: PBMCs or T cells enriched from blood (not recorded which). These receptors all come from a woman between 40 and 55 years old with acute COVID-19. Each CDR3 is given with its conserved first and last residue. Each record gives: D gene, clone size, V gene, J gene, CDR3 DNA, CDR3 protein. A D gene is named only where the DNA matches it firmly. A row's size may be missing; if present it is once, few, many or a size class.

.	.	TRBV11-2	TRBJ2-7	TGTGCCAGCAGCTTAAGGGGGTTTGGAGACTACGAGCAGTACTTC	CASSLRGFGDYEQYF
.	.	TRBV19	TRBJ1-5	TGTGCCAGTAGTATTGGGCAGGTTATCGATCAGCCCCAGCATTTT	CASSIGQVIDQPQHF
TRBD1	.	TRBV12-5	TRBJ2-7	TGTGCTAGTGGTCCGGGACAGGAAAACTACGAGCAGTACTTC	CASGPGQENYEQYF
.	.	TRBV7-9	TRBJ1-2	TGTGCCAGCAGCTTGGGGCGGGGGCAGCGGGTCTATGGCTACACCTTC	CASSLGRGQRVYGYTF
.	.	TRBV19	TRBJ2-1	TGTGCCAGTAGTATTAGTTACAATGAGCAGTTCTTC	CASSISYNEQFF
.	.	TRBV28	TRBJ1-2	TGTGCCAGCACCGGAGCGGGAGGGCCCTATGGCTACACCTTC	CASTGAGGPYGYTF
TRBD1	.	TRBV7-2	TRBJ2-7	TGTGCCAGCAGCTCCTTGGACAGGATCTACGAGCAGTACTTC	CASSSLDRIYEQYF
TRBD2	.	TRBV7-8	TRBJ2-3	TGTGCCAGCAGCCTAAGGACTAGCGGGAGGGCCATTGAAGTAGATACGCAGTATTTT	CASSLRTSGRAIEVDTQYF
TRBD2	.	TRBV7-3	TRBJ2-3	TGTGCCAGCAGCCCTCCACTGCGGCGGGAGGGCCGTACGCAGTATTTT	CASSPPLRREGRTQYF
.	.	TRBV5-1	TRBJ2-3	TGCGCCAGCAGCTTATCCCGCAGTGGTATATATGATACGCAGTATTTT	CASSLSRSGIYDTQYF
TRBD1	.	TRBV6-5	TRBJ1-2	TGTGCCAGCAGTTCGCGGGGACAGGGGGACTATGGCTACACCTTC	CASSSRGQGDYGYTF
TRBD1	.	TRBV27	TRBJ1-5	TGTGCCAGCAGTTATGGCGGGACAGGGGGCAATCAGCCCCAGCATTTT	CASSYGGTGGNQPQHF
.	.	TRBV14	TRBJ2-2	TGTGCCAGCAGCCAACAGAACAGGGTTACCGGGGAGCTGTTTTTT	CASSQQNRVTGELFF
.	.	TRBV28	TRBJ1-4	TGTGCCAGCCGCGCAGGGGTTACTATGAATGAAAAACTGTTTTTT	CASRAGVTMNEKLFF
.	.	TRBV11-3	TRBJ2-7	TGTGCCAGCAGCGCCCCCGGGGGTGAGCAGTACTTC	CASSAPGGEQYF
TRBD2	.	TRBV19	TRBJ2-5	TGTGCCAGTAGTTTCGGCGGGAGGGAAAAAGAGACCCAGTACTTC	CASSFGGREKETQYF
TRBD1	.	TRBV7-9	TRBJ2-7	TGTGCCAGCAGCTTAGCAGTTGGGACAGGCACCTACGAGCAGTACTTC	CASSLAVGTGTYEQYF
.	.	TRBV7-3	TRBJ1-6	TGTGCCAGCAGCTCCGACAGATATAATTCACCCCTCCACTTT	CASSSDRYNSPLHF
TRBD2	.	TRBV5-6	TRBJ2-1	TGTGCCAGCGGTCTACTAGCGGGGGGGCTGAATGAGCAGTTCTTC	CASGLLAGGLNEQFF
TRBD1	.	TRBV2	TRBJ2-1	TGTGCCAGAGGGAGGACAGGGGCAGACAATGAGCAGTTCTTC	CARGRTGADNEQFF
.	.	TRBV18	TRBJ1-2	TGTGCCAGCTCACCACCGTCGCAGGGGACTAACTATGGCTACACCTTC	CASSPPSQGTNYGYTF
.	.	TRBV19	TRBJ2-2	TGTGCCAGTAGAGAGGTGGCCGGGGAGCTGTTTTTT	CASREVAGELFF
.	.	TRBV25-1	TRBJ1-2	TGTGCCAGCACCACCTCAGCGGGTCGAGGGGACTATGGCTACACCTTC	CASTTSAGRGDYGYTF
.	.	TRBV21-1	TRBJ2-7	TGTGCCAGCAGCACCCGGACAGGTACTCAAACTCAACCGTACGAGCAGTACTTC	CASSTRTGTQTQPYEQYF
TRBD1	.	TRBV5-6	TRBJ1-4	TGTGCCAGCAGCTTCCCGACAGGGACCCATGAAAAACTGTTTTTT	CASSFPTGTHEKLFF
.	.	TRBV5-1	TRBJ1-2	TGCGCCAGCAGCGGGGACATCTATGGCTACACCTTC	CASSGDIYGYTF
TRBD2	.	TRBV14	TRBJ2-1	TGTGCCAGCAGCCTCCTAACTAGCGGGAGGGCCTATGAGCAGTTCTTC	CASSLLTSGRAYEQFF
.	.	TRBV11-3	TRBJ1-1	TGTGCCAGCAGCTTATGGGGGGACAACACTGAAGCTTTCTTT	CASSLWGDNTEAFF
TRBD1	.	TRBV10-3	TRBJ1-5	TGTGCCAGCCGTGCGGGACAGGGGGTATCTCAGCCCCAGCATTTT	CASRAGQGVSQPQHF
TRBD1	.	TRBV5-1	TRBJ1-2	TGCGCCAGCAGCGTAATAGCCCAGGGGGCTGGTGGCTACACCTTC	CASSVIAQGAGGYTF
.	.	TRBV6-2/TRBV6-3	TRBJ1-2	TGTGCCAGCACCCCACCTACTGAGGGATATGGCTACACCTTC	CASTPPTEGYGYTF
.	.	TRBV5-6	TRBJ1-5	TGTGCCAGCAGCTTGACAGGGTTGGATCAGCCCCAGCATTTT	CASSLTGLDQPQHF
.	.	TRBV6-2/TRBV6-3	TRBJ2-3	TGTGCCAGCAGTTACGGGGGGGCCACAGATACGCAGTATTTT	CASSYGGATDTQYF
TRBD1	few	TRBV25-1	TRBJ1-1	TGTGCCAGCAGTAGCGATACAGGGGTACTAGGAGCTTTCTTT	CASSSDTGVLGAFF
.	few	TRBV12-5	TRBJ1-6	TGTGCTAGTGGTCAGGGGCCAAATTCACCCCTCCACTTT	CASGQGPNSPLHF
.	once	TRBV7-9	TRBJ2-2	TGTGCCAGCAGCTACCGGACAGCTGACACCGGGGAGCTGTTTTTT	CASSYRTADTGELFF
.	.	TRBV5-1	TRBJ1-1	TGCGCCAGCAGCCACTACGAGAACACTGAAGCTTTCTTT	CASSHYENTEAFF
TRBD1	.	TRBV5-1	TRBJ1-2	TGCGCCAGCAGCTTGGCGGACAGGAACTATGGCTACACCTTC	CASSLADRNYGYTF
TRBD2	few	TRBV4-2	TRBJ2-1	TGTGCCAGCAGCCAAGGGACTAGCGGGAGAGGTGAGCAGTTCTTC	CASSQGTSGRGEQFF
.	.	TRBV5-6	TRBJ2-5	TGTGCCAGCAGCTTCGCGGGGCGGCCTCAAGAGACCCAGTACTTC	CASSFAGRPQETQYF
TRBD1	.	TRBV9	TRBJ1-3	TGTGCCAGCAGCCTCAACCCGGACAGGGCTGGAAACACCATATATTTT	CASSLNPDRAGNTIYF
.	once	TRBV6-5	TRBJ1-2	TGTGCCAGCACTGGGGGCAAAGTCTATGGCTACACCTTC	CASTGGKVYGYTF
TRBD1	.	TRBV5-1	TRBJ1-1	TGCGCCAGCAGCTTTCTGGGACAGGGGAAAAACACTGAAGCTTTCTTT	CASSFLGQGKNTEAFF